The 30 T cell receptor beta chains in this list originate from one sample, sequenced in a study of blood T cell repertoires in COVID-19. The table came from immunoSEQ multiplex PCR; TCRdb's copy has only in-frame clones and leaves some out. The sample lists approximately 46,000 clones; 90% were seen once. Sequences were obtained from peripheral blood. Source of these receptors: a man between 45 and 60 years old with active COVID-19.

This clone was counted once. V usage is TRBV28 and J usage is TRBJ1-5; 9 bases align to TRBD1. V shed 4 bases and J 1 base; nucleotides not matched to a gene: 5. Per germline, CDR1 MDHEN and CDR2 SYDVKM. This CDR3 has 16 amino acids. Written as DNA, the CDR3 is TGTGCCAGCAGTTGGCGGGGACAGGGAAGCAATCAGCCCCAGCATTTT. It is translated as CASSWRGQGSNQPQHF.

This rearrangement joins TRBV5-1 to TRBJ1-1; perhaps TRBD1 as D (5 bases). Germline CDR1 and CDR2: SGHRS and YFSETQ. The CDR3 contains 17 residues. Trimming took off 1 base at V and 2 bases at J, with 18 bases between the two ends. DNA for the CDR3: TGCGCCAGCAGCTTGCAGGGCGCCTCGGTATCCAACACTGAAGCTTTCTTT. Protein: CASSLQGASVSNTEAFF.

This clone has only one observation. The gene calls are TRBV5-8 and TRBJ2-7; 8 bases are shared with TRBD2. CDR3 length: 16 residues. V was pared by 4 bases and J by 0 bases, with 9 bases of the junction left unmatched. The germline V gene encodes CDR1 SGHTS and CDR2 YDEGEE. This chain's CDR3 is CASSPPGGINSYEQYF. In DNA, the CDR3 is TGTGCCAGCAGCCCACCGGGGGGGATCAACTCCTACGAGCAGTACTTC.

This sequence joins TRBV6-5 and TRBJ2-7; D gene unclear. Germline assignment: CDR1 MNHEY and CDR2 SVGAGI. Between the trimmed V and J ends, which lost 6 bases and 2 bases, there was a span of 11 bases. The CDR3 has 13 amino acids. CDR3 coding DNA: TGTGCCAGCAGCCGAACAGTGACCTACGAGCAGTACTTC. Translation gives CASSRTVTYEQYF.

The gene calls are TRBV6-5 and TRBJ2-5, with 7 nucleotides matching TRBD2. Losses at the gene ends were 9 bases for V and 7 bases for J; bases not matched to a gene: 14. The CDR3 runs 14 residues. CDR1 is MNHEY and CDR2 is SVGAGI in the germline V gene. CDR3: CASCLRGGRGTQYF. The CDR3 DNA reads TGTGCCAGTTGTTTACGTGGGGGGAGGGGGACCCAGTACTTC.

The chain combines TRBV7-9 with TRBJ1-2; perhaps TRBD1 as D (6 bases). The CDR3 has 14 amino acids. Trimming cost V 5 bases and J 5 bases, with 15 bases left between them. Looked up from germline, CDR1 is SEHNR and CDR2 is FQNEAQ (reference sequence). The CDR3 DNA reads as TGTGCCAGCAGCACCCGGACAGAAGTGTATGGCTACACCTTC. It codes for CASSTRTEVYGYTF.

This chain connects TRBV5-1 to TRBJ1-1, with D possibly being TRBD1 (6 bases). The germline gives CDR1 SGHRS, CDR2 YFSETQ. This CDR3 is built from 18 residues. Trimming removed 6 bases from V and 3 bases from J, with 27 bases in between. DNA of the CDR3: TGCGCCAGCACCCCCAAAGTTGCAGGGGCCGCGGTCGACACTGAAGCTTTCTTT. It encodes CASTPKVAGAAVDTEAFF.

V usage is TRBV12-3 or TRBV12-4 and J usage is TRBJ1-1; D unresolved. Trimming left V 5 bases short and J 8 bases short, with 9 bases between. The CDR3 is 11 residues long. CDR3 sequence reads: CASSGGIEAFF. In nucleotides, the CDR3 is TGTGCCAGCAGTGGAGGAATCGAAGCTTTCTTT.

CDR3 sequence reads: CASSGTGGPYEQYF. The CDR3 DNA sequence: TGTGCCAGTAGTGGGACTGGCGGACCCTACGAGCAGTACTTC. The V and J genes are TRBV19 and TRBJ2-7; D might be TRBD2 (6 bases). V lost 5 bases and J lost 2, with 13 bases in between. The CDR3 has 14 residues. CDR1 is LNHDA and CDR2 is SQIVND in the germline V gene (reference sequence). The full variable domain, rest sourced from reference TRBV19 and TRBJ2-7, is DGGITQSPKYLFRKEGQNVTLSCEQNLNHDAMYWYRQDPGQGLRLIYYSQIVNDFQKGDIAEGYSVSREKKESFPLTVTSAQKNPTAFYLCASSGTGGPYEQYFGPGTRLTVT.

V usage is TRBV5-4 and J usage is TRBJ2-2, with D possibly being TRBD2 (5 bases). The germline V and J ends were trimmed by 4 bases and 5 bases, with 18 bases remaining between them. Germline CDR1 reads SGHNT; CDR2 reads YYREEE (reference sequence). CDR3 length: 16 amino acids. In nucleotides, the CDR3 is TGTGCCAGCAGCCAAGGCAGTCTTTCGGGAACCGGGGAGCTGTTTTTT. Encoded protein: CASSQGSLSGTGELFF.

The genes are TRBV4-2 and TRBJ2-3, with 10 bases that match TRBD2. V dropped 3 bases and J dropped 1; count of bases not matched to a gene: 4. The CDR3 is 16 residues long. Per germline, CDR1 LGHNA and CDR2 YNFKEQ. CDR3: CASSHALAGGTDTQYF. The CDR3 DNA follows: TGTGCCAGCAGCCATGCTCTAGCGGGGGGCACAGATACGCAGTATTTT.

This sequence joins TRBV7-2 and TRBJ1-2; weak D call: TRBD1 (6 bases). Germline V gene data show CDR1 as SGHTA and CDR2 as FQGNSA. This CDR3 region has 15 residues. Trimming left V 0 bases short and J 2 bases short, with 10 bases between. The DNA of the CDR3 is TGTGCCAGCAGCTTAGCGATACAGGGAAACTATGGCTACACCTTC. It yields the protein CASSLAIQGNYGYTF.

The chain joins TRBV5-1 to TRBJ1-1; maybe TRBD1 (6 bases). Germline-derived CDR1 and CDR2 are SGHRS and YFSETQ. The CDR3 is 14 residues long. Trimming cost V 3 bases and J 0 bases, with 9 bases left between them. DNA of the CDR3: TGCGCCAGCAGCTCAGGGGAACTGAACACTGAAGCTTTCTTT. Translating it yields CASSSGELNTEAFF.

V gene TRBV2 combines with J gene TRBJ1-2; 11 nucleotides line up with TRBD1. The V gene's germline CDR1 is SNHLY and CDR2 FYNNEI. CDR3 length equals 14 residues. V trimming: 6 bases; J trimming: 7 bases; junction bases outside the gene matches: 7. CDR3 DNA sequence: TGTGCCAGCAGCCTTCGGACAGGGGGCGCTGGCTACACCTTC. Protein sequence: CASSLRTGGAGYTF.

V usage is TRBV28 and J usage is TRBJ1-5; no clear D gene. Germline-derived CDR1 and CDR2 are MDHEN and SYDVKM. This CDR3 spans 14 amino acids. V was trimmed by 5 bases and J by 2 bases, leaving 10 bases between them. The CDR3 DNA reads TGTGCCAGCAGTGAAGACCAGGGCAATCAGCCCCAGCATTTT. The encoded protein is CASSEDQGNQPQHF.

The CDR3 region is CASSSYSGTASNQPQHF. CDR3 DNA sequence: TGTGCCAGCAGTTCCTATTCCGGGACAGCTAGCAATCAGCCCCAGCATTTT. The V gene is TRBV28, the J gene TRBJ1-5, with 7 nucleotides matching TRBD1. This CDR3 spans 17 amino acids. The germline CDR1 and CDR2 sequences are MDHEN and SYDVKM. The V segment lost 4 bases and the J segment 0 bases; nucleotides outside the gene matches: 9.

The gene calls are TRBV30 and TRBJ2-5; 11 bases are a match to TRBD2. Germline values: CDR1 GTSNPN, CDR2 SVGIG (reference sequence). With 2 bases clipped from V and 4 bases from J, the junction kept 6 bases outside the gene matches. This CDR3 is 15 amino acids long. CDR3 protein: CAWSLAGGSRETQYF. CDR3 in DNA: TGTGCCTGGAGTCTAGCGGGGGGCTCGAGAGAGACCCAGTACTTC.

This chain connects TRBV5-1 to TRBJ1-5; no reliable D call. CDR3 length: 18 residues. V lost 0 bases, J lost 6 bases, and 22 bases lay in between. Germline CDR1 and CDR2: SGHRS and YFSETQ. The CDR3 is CASSLEPSGGRASQPQHF. The CDR3 bases are TGCGCCAGCAGCTTGGAGCCCTCAGGTGGGAGGGCGAGTCAGCCCCAGCATTTT.

This rearrangement joins TRBV14 to TRBJ2-5, with 11 bases fitting TRBD2. The ends lost 4 bases at V and 5 bases at J; junction bases unmatched: 9. The germline CDR1 and CDR2 sequences are SGHDN and FVKESK. CDR3 length equals 16 residues. The CDR3 spells CASSLRTSGGAETQYF. Written as DNA, the CDR3 is TGTGCCAGCAGCCTACGAACTAGCGGGGGCGCCGAGACCCAGTACTTC.

The genes are TRBV18 and TRBJ2-7, with 7 bases matching TRBD1. Trimming removed 3 bases from V and 5 bases from J; junction bases left unmatched: 7. This CDR3 comprises 14 residues. Germline lookup yields CDR1 KGHSH and CDR2 LQKENI. This CDR3 reads CASSPRDSSHEQYF. The CDR3, as DNA: TGTGCCAGCTCACCCCGGGACAGTTCCCACGAGCAGTACTTC.

The chain has TRBV10-3 and TRBJ1-6; D is uncertain. Germline CDR1 reads ENHRY; CDR2 reads SYGVKD. The CDR3 is 12 residues long. V shed 3 bases and J shed 8 bases, with 5 bases lying between them. CDR3 residues: CAISDSDSPLHF. CDR3 bases: TGTGCCATCAGTGACAGCGATTCACCCCTCCACTTT.

This chain connects TRBV7-8 to TRBJ2-5, with 10 bases fitting TRBD1. Germline V gene lookup returns CDR1 SGHVS and CDR2 FQNEAQ. The length of the CDR3 is 16 residues. The junction had 9 bases not matched to a gene; V was cut back by 3 bases and J by 5 bases. CDR3 sequence: CASSLGRQGALETQYF. CDR3 sequence (DNA): TGTGCCAGCAGCTTGGGGAGACAGGGGGCATTGGAGACCCAGTACTTC.

This chain connects TRBV6-5 to TRBJ1-3, with unresolved D. The length of the CDR3 is 14 residues. Per germline, CDR1 MNHEY and CDR2 SVGAGI. Trimming removed 6 bases at V and 0 bases at J, with 9 bases between. The CDR3 protein is CASSAQDSGNTIYF. In nucleotides, the CDR3 is TGTGCCAGCAGCGCACAAGACTCTGGAAACACCATATATTTT.

V and J are TRBV5-4 and TRBJ2-7, with 8 bases lining up with TRBD1. Losses at the gene ends were 4 bases for V and 1 base for J; bases not matched to a gene: 7. CDR1 and CDR2 from the germline V gene are SGHNT and YYREEE (reference sequence). This CDR3 comprises 15 residues. CDR3: CASSPGQGLSYEQYF. The CDR3 bases are TGTGCCAGCAGCCCCGGACAGGGCTTGTCCTACGAGCAGTACTTC. The whole variable domain, filled in from reference TRBV5-4 and TRBJ2-7, reads ETGVTQSPTHLIKTRGQQVTLRCSSQSGHNTVSWYQQALGQGPQFIFQYYREEENGRGNFPPRFSGLQFPNYSSELNVNALELDDSALYLCASSPGQGLSYEQYFGPGTRLTVT.

The rearrangement joins TRBV5-6 to TRBJ2-1; 7 nucleotides agree with TRBD2. The germline CDR1 and CDR2 sequences are SGHDT and YYEEEE. Trimming cost V 2 bases and J 5 bases; bases outside gene matches: 7. This CDR3 region has 15 residues. The DNA of the CDR3 is TGTGCCAGCAGCTTCCCGTCGGGGGGTAACAATGAGCAGTTCTTC. As protein: CASSFPSGGNNEQFF. The full variable domain, its missing parts supplied by reference TRBV5-6 and TRBJ2-1, is DAGVTQSPTHLIKTRGQQVTLRCSPKSGHDTVSWYQQALGQGPQFIFQYYEEEERQRGNFPDRFSGHQFPNYSSELNVNALLLGDSALYLCASSFPSGGNNEQFFGPGTRLTVL.

This chain joins TRBV4-3 and TRBJ1-4, with a weak D call TRBD1 (5 bases). Trimming stripped 0 bases from V and 7 bases from J, with 15 bases between. The CDR3 extends over 16 amino acids. Germline CDR1 is LGHNA and CDR2 is YSLEER. CDR3 sequence reads: CASSQDLGAGSEKLFF. As DNA, the CDR3 is TGCGCCAGCAGCCAAGATCTAGGGGCTGGATCTGAAAAACTGTTTTTT.

The rearrangement uses TRBV19 and TRBJ1-5; TRBD1 might be the D (6 bases). This CDR3 is built from 14 residues. Germline lookup yields CDR1 LNHDA and CDR2 SQIVND (reference sequence). The ends were cut back, 4 bases at V and 10 bases at J, with 17 bases in the middle. CDR3 nucleotide sequence: TGTGCCAGTAGTAGGGGGCAGGCGGGTGCCCCCCAGCATTTT. Protein product: CASSRGQAGAPQHF.

This chain uses TRBV4-1 with TRBJ2-3; the match to TRBD2 covers 9 bases. The CDR3 consists of 17 residues. Germline V CDR1 and CDR2: MGHRA, YSYEKL. After removal of 1 base from V and 5 bases from J, the junction contained 10 bases not matched to a gene. CDR3 sequence (DNA): TGCGCCAGCAGCCAAGTAGGTAGCGGGGGAGTGGAAGATACGCAGTATTTT. Amino acid sequence: CASSQVGSGGVEDTQYF.

V usage is TRBV6-2 or TRBV6-3 and J usage is TRBJ1-6; D is undetermined. Germline CDR1 reads MNHEY; CDR2 reads SVGEGT. There are 14 residues in the CDR3. The V and J ends lost 2 bases and 10 bases respectively, with 12 bases between them. CDR3 loop: CASSYEALSSPLHF. The DNA for the CDR3 is TGTGCCAGCAGTTACGAGGCCCTATCCTCACCCCTCCACTTT.

The chain is built from TRBV3-1 (or the pseudogene TRBV3-2) and TRBJ1-2; D is uncertain. Germline CDR1 reads LGHDT; CDR2 reads YNNKEL (reference sequence). This CDR3 has 15 residues. Trimming stripped 1 base from V and 2 bases from J, with 11 bases between. CDR3 in DNA: TGTGCCAGCAGCCAAGTCCCGGGCGGGAACTATGGCTACACCTTC. Its translation is CASSQVPGGNYGYTF.